Below, 24 T cell receptor beta chains from the same sample are listed, as sequenced in a study of blood T cell repertoires in COVID-19. Assay used: immunoSEQ multiplex PCR; TCRdb lists only in-frame clones, some missing. This table has some 270,000 clones, more than 65% appearing once. Sequencing was carried out using PBMCs or T cells enriched from blood (not recorded which). Source of these receptors: a man aged 45-65 years who had recovered from COVID-19.

V is TRBV7-9 and J is TRBJ2-1; D is undetermined. The CDR3 has 12 amino acids. Germline loops: CDR1 SEHNR, CDR2 FQNEAQ (reference sequence). V was cut by 1 base and J by 8 bases, with 6 bases left in between. The CDR3 reads CASSLGRDEQFF. CDR3 bases: TGTGCCAGCAGCTTAGGACGGGATGAGCAGTTCTTC.

The J gene is TRBJ2-5, the V gene TRBV7-7; possible D gene TRBD2, 6 bases. Germline CDR1 reads SSHAT; CDR2 reads FNYEAQ (reference sequence). This CDR3 has 16 residues. CDR3 in amino acids: CAHRTNSGPSQETQYF. CDR3 DNA sequence: TGTGCTCACCGTACGAATAGCGGCCCCTCCCAAGAGACCCAGTACTTC. The complete variable domain, with remaining parts taken from reference TRBV7-7 and TRBJ2-5, reads GAGVSQSPRYKVTKRGQDVTLRCDPISSHATLYWYQQALGQGPEFLTYFNYEAQPDKSGLPSDRFSAERPEGSISTLTIQRTEQRDSAMYRCAHRTNSGPSQETQYFGPGTRLLVL.

V gene TRBV5-1 combines with J gene TRBJ1-4, with 8 nucleotides matching TRBD1. Unmatched junction bases numbered 2, after V lost 3 bases and J lost 7 bases. The germline gives CDR1 SGHRS, CDR2 YFSETQ. The length of the CDR3 is 13 residues. This chain's CDR3 is CASSSGGFEKLFF. The CDR3 DNA follows: TGCGCCAGCAGCTCAGGGGGCTTTGAAAAACTGTTTTTT.

This clone was observed once. The chain has TRBV28 and TRBJ2-5; 9 bases map to TRBD1. The CDR3 is 16 amino acids. From germline, CDR1 is MDHEN and CDR2 SYDVKM. J was trimmed by 3 bases and V by 6 bases; bases with no gene match: 11. CDR3 coding DNA: TGTGCCAGCAGACCTCCCGGGACAGGGTATAAAGAGACCCAGTACTTC. It codes for CASRPPGTGYKETQYF.

This chain uses TRBV7-9 with TRBJ2-1, with 14 bases aligning to TRBD2. CDR1 and CDR2 from the germline V gene are SEHNR and FQNEAQ (reference sequence). The CDR3 is 18 residues long. After removal of 5 bases from V and 7 bases from J, the junction contained 13 bases not matched to a gene. The CDR3: CASSPRLAGGPVENEQFF. The CDR3 DNA is TGTGCCAGCAGCCCCAGACTAGCGGGAGGGCCAGTCGAGAATGAGCAGTTCTTC. The whole variable domain, remainder taken from reference TRBV7-9 and TRBJ2-1, is DTGVSQNPRHKITKRGQNVTFRCDPISEHNRLYWYRQTLGQGPEFLTYFQNEAQLEKSRLLSDRFSAERPKGSFSTLEIQRTEQGDSAMYLCASSPRLAGGPVENEQFFGPGTRLTVL.

Concerning this clone: Given the absence of the conserved phenylalanine or tryptophan at the CDR3 end, a read error is likely. No DNA is shown, since the ends of the CDR3 on it are uncertain; the CDR3 is the one TCRdb lists. The chain joins TRBV19 to TRBJ1-1; TRBD1, as called in the table, went unchecked against the DNA. The CDR3 contains 10 residues when both ends are counted. Germline loops: CDR1 LNHDA, CDR2 SQIVND (reference sequence). Here the CDR3 reads CASSNNGTGI.

The chain is built from TRBV29-1 and TRBJ2-7; D ambiguous. CDR3 length: 12 amino acids. V lost 4 bases and J 0 bases, leaving 7 bases between the germline ends. Germline CDR1 reads SQVTM; CDR2 reads ANQGSEA. CDR3 region: CSVGRSSYEQYF. The CDR3 DNA reads as TGCAGCGTTGGTCGCAGCTCCTACGAGCAGTACTTC.

V gene TRBV19 combines with J gene TRBJ2-2, with TRBD1 matching 11 bases. Looked up from germline, CDR1 is LNHDA and CDR2 is SQIVND (reference sequence). J gave up 1 base and V 10 bases, and 5 bases lay outside the gene matches. The CDR3 covers 15 residues. CDR3 in DNA: TGTGCCACGGACAGGGGGCAGAGGAACACCGGGGAGCTGTTTTTT. Translation: CATDRGQRNTGELFF.

V gene TRBV11-2 combines with J gene TRBJ2-5; the match to TRBD1 covers 7 bases. The CDR3 spans 15 residues. Germline values: CDR1 SGHAT, CDR2 FQNNGV. Germline trimming cut 3 bases from V and 9 bases from J; bases unmatched to any gene: 13. In nucleotides, the CDR3 is TGTGCCAGCAGCTTGGAACTGGGACAGCGAGGGGCCCAGTACTTC. This translates into CASSLELGQRGAQYF.

The rearrangement links TRBV27 to TRBJ1-1; D is possibly TRBD1 (5 bases). The CDR3 is 13 amino acids. Between the trimmed V and J ends, which lost 6 bases and 5 bases, there was a span of 13 bases. Germline CDR1 reads MNHEY; CDR2 reads SMNVEV (reference sequence). This CDR3 reads CASSPQELTEAFF. CDR3 bases: TGTGCCAGCAGCCCACAGGAACTTACTGAAGCTTTCTTT.

The rearrangement joins TRBV5-4 to TRBJ1-2, with 9 bases fitting TRBD1. The CDR3 consists of 14 residues. Germline V CDR1 and CDR2: SGHNT, YYREEE (reference sequence). The trim removed 4 bases at V and 7 bases at J, leaving 8 bases unmatched. CDR3 in amino acids: CASSGTGTGSGYTF. In DNA, the CDR3 is TGTGCCAGCAGCGGTACCGGGACAGGGTCTGGCTACACCTTC.

The V and J genes are TRBV19 and TRBJ2-3; 13 bases map to TRBD2. The CDR3 consists of 15 residues. Germline CDR1 LNHDA, CDR2 SQIVND (reference sequence). With V trimmed by 5 bases and J by 5 bases, 4 bases remained unmatched. This CDR3 reads CASSFGLAGVDTQYF. CDR3 DNA: TGTGCCAGTAGTTTTGGACTAGCGGGAGTAGATACGCAGTATTTT.

The chain combines TRBV5-1 with TRBJ2-2; 7 positions agree with TRBD1. This CDR3 spans 14 amino acids. V dropped 4 bases and J dropped 4; count of bases not matched to a gene: 4. Germline CDR1 SGHRS, CDR2 YFSETQ. CDR3 protein: CASSRQGSTGELFF. The CDR3 nucleotides read TGCGCCAGCAGCAGACAGGGAAGCACCGGGGAGCTGTTTTTT.

The CDR3 sequence is CASSLSQGARTEAFF. In nucleotides, the CDR3 is TGTGCCAGCAGCCTCTCACAGGGGGCGCGCACTGAAGCTTTCTTT. The V gene is TRBV11-2, the J gene TRBJ1-1; 9 positions agree with TRBD1. CDR1 is SGHAT, CDR2 FQNNGV, per germline. The CDR3 length is 15 residues. After removal of 5 bases from V and 4 bases from J, the junction contained 8 bases not matched to a gene. The full variable domain, rest sourced from reference TRBV11-2 and TRBJ1-1, is EAGVAQSPRYKIIEKRQSVAFWCNPISGHATLYWYQQILGQGPKLLIQFQNNGVVDDSQLPKDRFSAERLKGVDSTLKIQPAKLEDSAVYLCASSLSQGARTEAFFGQGTRLTVV.

The chain has TRBV7-6 and TRBJ2-3; D remains unclear. Per germline, CDR1 SGHVS and CDR2 FNYEAQ. V dropped 7 bases and J dropped 0 bases, with 14 bases sitting between them. The CDR3 length is 15 residues. Here the CDR3 reads CASTRVPLSTDTQYF. CDR3 in DNA: TGTGCCAGCACCCGAGTGCCCCTTAGCACAGATACGCAGTATTTT.

This chain joins TRBV10-1 and TRBJ2-7; a possible D gene is TRBD2 (6 bases). Germline V CDR1 and CDR2: WNHNN, SYGVQD (reference sequence). The CDR3 loop spans 16 amino acids. V lost 6 bases, J lost 6 bases, and 24 bases lay in between. CDR3 DNA sequence: TGCGCCAGCAGCCCCGCCACTAGCCTCAATTTCGGCGAGCAGTACTTC. Amino acids: CASSPATSLNFGEQYF.

The chain carries TRBV19 and TRBJ2-3; TRBD1 matches 7 bases. The length of the CDR3 is 15 residues. Germline lookup yields CDR1 LNHDA and CDR2 SQIVND (reference sequence). With V trimmed by 4 bases and J by 0 bases, 4 bases remained unmatched. DNA for the CDR3: TGTGCCAGTAGTACAGGGGGTACTAGCACAGATACGCAGTATTTT. Translation gives CASSTGGTSTDTQYF.

The chain couples TRBV14 to TRBJ1-6; no definite D call. In germline, CDR1 is SGHDN, CDR2 FVKESK. V dropped 6 bases and J dropped 0 bases, with 3 bases sitting between them. The CDR3 loop spans 13 amino acids. CDR3 residues: CASSLSYNSPLHF. CDR3 nucleotides: TGTGCCAGCAGTCTCTCCTATAATTCACCCCTCCACTTT.

In the case of this clone: Other DNA sequences from this sample encode an identical CDR3 as well. V and J are TRBV18 and TRBJ2-7; D is ambiguous. Per germline, CDR1 KGHSH and CDR2 LQKENI. There are 13 residues in the CDR3. V was pared by 3 bases and J by 4 bases, with 10 bases between. In DNA form, the CDR3 reads TGTGCCAGCTCACCCAACGAACGGTACGAGCAGTACTTC. Its protein is CASSPNERYEQYF.

This rearrangement joins TRBV5-1 to TRBJ2-1; 8 bases align to TRBD1. J was trimmed by 2 bases and V by 7 bases; bases with no gene match: 8. Germline CDR1 SGHRS, CDR2 YFSETQ. The CDR3 totals 15 residues. CDR3 DNA: TGCGCCAGCCGCTCCGGGACAGGCGCCTACAATGAGCAGTTCTTC. The encoded protein is CASRSGTGAYNEQFF.

In DNA form, the CDR3 reads TGCGCCAGCAGCTTGGATTCCTACACTGAAGCTTTCTTT. Protein: CASSLDSYTEAFF. This rearrangement joins TRBV5-1 to TRBJ1-1; D is uncertain. V dropped 0 bases and J dropped 3 bases, with 6 bases sitting between them. Germline loops: CDR1 SGHRS, CDR2 YFSETQ. The CDR3 has 13 residues.

The chain joins TRBV5-4 to TRBJ2-2, with D tentatively TRBD1 (7 bases). The CDR3 totals 16 residues. CDR1 is SGHNT, CDR2 YYREEE, per germline (reference sequence). V was cut by 5 bases and J by 2 bases, with 16 bases left in between. CDR3 DNA sequence: TGTGCCAGCAGGGTACAGGGGACTCGAAACACCGGGGAGCTGTTTTTT. Translating it yields CASRVQGTRNTGELFF. Full variable domain (remainder filled in from reference TRBV5-4 and TRBJ2-2): ETGVTQSPTHLIKTRGQQVTLRCSSQSGHNTVSWYQQALGQGPQFIFQYYREEENGRGNFPPRFSGLQFPNYSSELNVNALELDDSALYLCASRVQGTRNTGELFFGEGSRLTVL.

This chain links TRBV5-1 with TRBJ1-2, with 12 bases fitting TRBD1. The CDR3 covers 15 residues. After removal of 5 bases from V and 4 bases from J, the junction contained 6 bases not matched to a gene. Germline V gene data show CDR1 as SGHRS and CDR2 as YFSETQ. CDR3 sequence (DNA): TGCGCCAGCAGACCGGGACAGGGGGCTTTCTATGGCTACACCTTC. Amino acids: CASRPGQGAFYGYTF.

The rearrangement uses TRBV7-3 and TRBJ2-2; D is perhaps TRBD2 (6 bases). Germline V gene data show CDR1 as SGHTA and CDR2 as FQGTGA. The CDR3 has 18 amino acids. V was trimmed by 1 base and J by 0 bases, leaving 15 bases between them. CDR3 in DNA: TGTGCCAGCAGCTTAAACCCTCCGGGACTCTCGAACACCGGGGAGCTGTTTTTT. It yields the protein CASSLNPPGLSNTGELFF.